Reported below is one T cell receptor (beta chain). Per sample, extraction of total RNA gave at least 6 micrograms in every case. The sample is drawn from a study of blood T cells in healthy people across ages. The wider study: Using template switching, researchers captured about one barcoded beta molecule for each two T cells.

V was trimmed by 7 bases and J by 0 bases, leaving 21 bases between them. This CDR3 is built from 16 residues. CDR1 is SQVTM, CDR2 ANQGSEA, per germline. With a J-beta primer mix and a sample-barcoded 5' primer, a second PCR ran about 6 to 11 cycles. A template-switch adaptor with 12 random nucleotides tagged each cDNA molecule. TCRdb re-called the 5' RACE reads through MiXCR, storing one row per CDR3 protein. The table lists about 1.8 million distinct CDR3 sequences, around half of them singletons. The sequenced sample consisted of blood. The source of this sequence is a woman aged 40 to 50 in good health. The chain employs TRBV29-1 and TRBJ1-1; no firm D call. The CDR3 DNA follows: TGCAGCGCCGGAAGGGCGGCAGTTGGCTTGAACACTGAAGCTTTCTTT. Protein sequence: CSAGRAAVGLNTEAFF.